The clone carrying this T cell receptor beta chain occurred a few times. In the original workflow: Quantification of nucleated cells was approximated via reference gene primer amplification. Assay: immunoSEQ multiplex PCR; the TCRdb copy retains only in-frame clones and omits some. The V and J calls and clone size are taken from that table; D and trimming were inferred from the DNA. This table has hundreds of thousands of clones, around 92% appearing once. The data stem from a study of blood T cell repertoires in COVID-19. Across the study: Samples of COVID-19 (acute and convalescent) were obtained from the United States, Italy and Spain. PBMCs, B-cell-depleted T cells, or T cells provided the cDNA or gDNA that made up the material.

The Seattle patients, enrolled during active infection, were followed longitudinally. Trimming took off 6 bases at V and 5 bases at J, with 16 bases between the two ends. Germline V gene data show CDR1 as SNHLY and CDR2 as FYNNEI. The CDR3 runs to 14 residues. This rearrangement joins TRBV2 to TRBJ1-2, with TRBD1 as a possible D gene (5 bases). This receptor was identified in a woman aged 25-40 years with COVID-19, enrolled during active disease. Material: peripheral blood. The DNA for the CDR3 is TGTGCCAGCAGGGCGGGACCAGCGACATATGGCTACACCTTC. Its protein product is CASRAGPATYGYTF.